Listed below are T cell receptor beta chains from one sample, sequenced in a study of shared clonotypes between healthy human individuals. Sequencing was performed with immunoSEQ multiplex PCR; in TCRdb, only in-frame clones are kept and a portion is missing. This table holds about 1.4 million clones, roughly 96% found once. The specimen sequenced was naive CD4+ T cells sorted from blood. Every receptor here comes from a man aged 30 to 39 in good health. Both conserved end residues are part of each CDR3. Each record gives: V gene, clone size, J gene, D gene, CDR3 DNA, CDR3 protein. The D gene is left open where the match is weak. Size is omitted from some rows. Given values are once, few, many or a class for expanded clones.

TRBV29-1	NA	TRBJ2-1	TRBD1	TGCAGCGTTGAATGGGACAGGGACTCCTACAATGAGCAGTTCTTC	CSVEWDRDSYNEQFF
TRBV27	NA	TRBJ2-1	NA	TGTGCCAGCAGTTTAATCCGGGGGTCCTACAATGAGCAGTTCTTC	CASSLIRGSYNEQFF
TRBV11-2	once	TRBJ2-2	NA	TGTGCCAGCAGCTTCAGGTCCGCGGGGGCGGCCGGGGAGCTGTTTTTT	CASSFRSAGAAGELFF
TRBV5-5	NA	TRBJ2-1	NA	TGTGCCAGCAGTTTTTGGACACACGATGAGCAGTTCTTC	CASSFWTHDEQFF
TRBV29-1	NA	TRBJ2-5	NA	TGCAGCTTCCGAGGTGAGGGGCTACGTAGCCAAGAGACCCAGTACTTC	CSFRGEGLRSQETQYF
TRBV5-1	NA	TRBJ1-4	NA	TGCGCCAGCAGCCCGGACCCGTCTAATGAAAAACTGTTTTTT	CASSPDPSNEKLFF
TRBV10-1	NA	TRBJ2-1	NA	TGCGCCAGCAGTGGGATCTATAACAATGAGCAGTTCTTC	CASSGIYNNEQFF
TRBV11-2	few	TRBJ1-4	TRBD1	TGTGCCAGCAGGACAGGGAATGAAAAACTGTTTTTT	CASRTGNEKLFF
TRBV9	once	TRBJ2-7	NA	TGTGCCAGCAGCGGAAGACTAGGTACCTACGAGCAGTACTTC	CASSGRLGTYEQYF
TRBV7-2	NA	TRBJ1-4	NA	TGTGCCAGCAGCCTGAAGTGGGGTGAAAAACTGTTTTTT	CASSLKWGEKLFF
TRBV5-1	NA	TRBJ1-4	TRBD1	TGCGCCAGCAGCCTCGGGACAGCGTTTAATGAAAAACTGTTTTTT	CASSLGTAFNEKLFF
TRBV11-3	NA	TRBJ2-5	NA	TGTGCCAGCAGCTTAGGGGGGTTGGGTCAAGAGACCCAGTACTTC	CASSLGGLGQETQYF
TRBV7-3	few	TRBJ2-1	TRBD2	TGTGCCAGCAGCTTAAGTGGCGGGAGGGCCTTCAATGAGCAGTTCTTC	CASSLSGGRAFNEQFF
TRBV30	NA	TRBJ1-5	TRBD1	TGTGCCTGGAGTGGACAGGGATATCAGCCCCAGCATTTT	CAWSGQGYQPQHF
TRBV6-1	NA	TRBJ1-4	TRBD1	TGTGCCAGCGATACAGGGGGCAGAAATGAAAAACTGTTTTTT	CASDTGGRNEKLFF
TRBV10-2	NA	TRBJ1-5	NA	TGCGCCAGCAGTGATAGAAGCTATCCAGAGAATCAGCCCCAGCATTTT	CASSDRSYPENQPQHF
TRBV5-4	once	TRBJ2-7	NA	TGTGCCAGCAGCTTGGAAATGGGGGAGCAGTACTTC	CASSLEMGEQYF
TRBV12-5	NA	TRBJ2-1	NA	TGTGCTAGTGGTTTGAGTAACTCCAATGAGCAGTTCTTC	CASGLSNSNEQFF
TRBV5-4	NA	TRBJ2-5	NA	TGTGCCAGCAGCTTCCCCGGGTTTCAAGAGACCCAGTACTTC	CASSFPGFQETQYF
TRBV6-1	NA	TRBJ2-7	TRBD1	TGTGCCAGCAGTGATCGGCCGGACAGGGTGTTATTCCACGAGCAGTACTTC	CASSDRPDRVLFHEQYF
TRBV5-4	once	TRBJ2-7	TRBD1	TGTGCCAGCAGCTCCCGGGACAGAGACTACGAGCAGTACTTC	CASSSRDRDYEQYF
TRBV7-9	NA	TRBJ2-7	TRBD1	TGTGCCAGCAGCTTAACTAGGGACAGCTCCTACGAGCAGTACTTC	CASSLTRDSSYEQYF